A selection of T cell receptor beta chains follows, all from one sample in a study of cytomegalovirus exposure and HLA in healthy donors. Sequenced by immunoSEQ multiplex PCR; TCRdb stores in-frame clones only, minus some. The profile covers 150,000 or so clones, with around nine tenths appearing a single time and about a fifth taken by the ten largest. Sample: PBMCs. These receptors were collected from a man aged 18-30 years in good health and CMV-seropositive. Both conserved end residues are part of each CDR3. D genes are given only for firm matches. Size tells how often a clone was seen (once, few, many) or the class of an expanded clone, and some rows leave it out.

D gene: TRBD2
J gene: TRBJ2-5
V gene: TRBV5-6
clone size: once
CDR3 DNA: TGTGCCAGCAGCCCGGGACTAGCGGGCAGCCTCCAAGAGACCCAGTACTTC
CDR3 protein: CASSPGLAGSLQETQYF

D gene: NA
J gene: TRBJ2-1
V gene: TRBV13
clone size: NA
CDR3 DNA: TGTGCCAGCAGCCGGGGCGGGACTGCAGTTCAGGGTGAGCAGTTCTTC
CDR3 protein: CASSRGGTAVQGEQFF

D gene: NA
J gene: TRBJ2-1
V gene: TRBV30
clone size: NA
CDR3 DNA: TGTGCCTGGGGGGACTCGTTCAATGAGCAGTTCTTC
CDR3 protein: CAWGDSFNEQFF

D gene: NA
J gene: TRBJ2-5
V gene: TRBV7-3
clone size: NA
CDR3 DNA: TGTGCCAGCAGCTTGGCCGGGACTCCTCAAGAGACCCAGTACTTC
CDR3 protein: CASSLAGTPQETQYF

D gene: NA
J gene: TRBJ2-1
V gene: TRBV13
clone size: many
CDR3 DNA: TGTGCCAGCAGCTTAGGAATCCCCGGGGGCTCCTACAATGAGCAGTTCTTC
CDR3 protein: CASSLGIPGGSYNEQFF

D gene: NA
J gene: TRBJ2-7
V gene: TRBV29-1
clone size: few
CDR3 DNA: TGCAGCGTCGAAACCAGGGGCCCCCCCTACGAGCAGTACTTC
CDR3 protein: CSVETRGPPYEQYF

D gene: NA
J gene: TRBJ1-5
V gene: TRBV5-8
clone size: NA
CDR3 DNA: TGTGCCAGCAGCTTGAGGCGGGGAGGGGTAAATCAGCCCCAGCATTTT
CDR3 protein: CASSLRRGGVNQPQHF

D gene: TRBD2
J gene: TRBJ2-1
V gene: TRBV18
clone size: NA
CDR3 DNA: TGTGCCAGCTCACCCCAGACTAGCGGATCCTACAATGAGCAGTTCTTC
CDR3 protein: CASSPQTSGSYNEQFF

D gene: NA
J gene: TRBJ1-2
V gene: TRBV2
clone size: NA
CDR3 DNA: TGTGCCAGCAGTGTGCAGGGAGGCTATGGCTACACCTTC
CDR3 protein: CASSVQGGYGYTF

D gene: NA
J gene: TRBJ1-4
V gene: TRBV10-3
clone size: NA
CDR3 DNA: TGTGCCATCAGTGACCAGGGCATTAATGAAAAACTGTTTTTT
CDR3 protein: CAISDQGINEKLFF

D gene: TRBD2
J gene: TRBJ2-7
V gene: TRBV7-6
clone size: NA
CDR3 DNA: TGTGCCAGCAGCCCAGGGAGCGGGAGCTCCTACGAGCAGTACTTC
CDR3 protein: CASSPGSGSSYEQYF

D gene: TRBD1
J gene: TRBJ1-5
V gene: TRBV7-2
clone size: NA
CDR3 DNA: TGTGCCAGCAGCGCCAGTCCCGGGACAGGGGCTGCAAAGCATTTT
CDR3 protein: CASSASPGTGAAKHF

D gene: NA
J gene: TRBJ2-7
V gene: TRBV5-4
clone size: once
CDR3 DNA: TGTGCCAGCAGCCTTAGCGAGGGGGGGGAGCAGTACTTC
CDR3 protein: CASSLSEGGEQYF

D gene: TRBD2
J gene: TRBJ2-1
V gene: TRBV18
clone size: NA
CDR3 DNA: TGTGCCAGCTCGTCGAACCTAGCGGGGGGCCCCTACAATGAGCAGTTCTTC
CDR3 protein: CASSSNLAGGPYNEQFF

D gene: NA
J gene: TRBJ2-1
V gene: TRBV9
clone size: NA
CDR3 DNA: TGTGCCAGCAGCGACCCTGGTGAGTCAAATGAGCAGTTCTTC
CDR3 protein: CASSDPGESNEQFF

D gene: NA
J gene: TRBJ2-6
V gene: TRBV4-3
clone size: NA
CDR3 DNA: TGCGCCAGCAGCCAAGATCTTACATACTCTGGGGCCAACGTCCTGACTTTC
CDR3 protein: CASSQDLTYSGANVLTF

D gene: TRBD2
J gene: TRBJ2-3
V gene: TRBV2
clone size: once
CDR3 DNA: TGTGCCAGCAGGCTGAGCGGGGGGGCGGCAGATACGCAGTATTTT
CDR3 protein: CASRLSGGAADTQYF

D gene: TRBD1
J gene: TRBJ2-3
V gene: TRBV7-2
clone size: NA
CDR3 DNA: TGTGCCAGCAGCGGAAACAGGGGGCCGGATACGCAGTATTTT
CDR3 protein: CASSGNRGPDTQYF

D gene: TRBD2
J gene: TRBJ2-7
V gene: TRBV5-4
clone size: NA
CDR3 DNA: TGTGCCAGCAGCTTGGAAAGTAGCGGGGGGAGCTCCTACGAGCAGTACTTC
CDR3 protein: CASSLESSGGSSYEQYF

D gene: NA
J gene: TRBJ1-2
V gene: TRBV7-2
clone size: NA
CDR3 DNA: TGTGCCAGCAGCCTCACAGCGGGGCCGCCTAACTATGGCTACACCTTC
CDR3 protein: CASSLTAGPPNYGYTF

D gene: TRBD2
J gene: TRBJ2-1
V gene: TRBV6-6
clone size: NA
CDR3 DNA: TGTGCCAGCCTAGCGGGAGATCTCAATGAGCAGTTCTTC
CDR3 protein: CASLAGDLNEQFF

D gene: TRBD1
J gene: TRBJ2-5
V gene: TRBV16
clone size: NA
CDR3 DNA: TGTGCCAGCAGCCACCGGACAGGGGAAGGTTTCGGGGAGACCCAGTACTTC
CDR3 protein: CASSHRTGEGFGETQYF

D gene: NA
J gene: TRBJ1-5
V gene: TRBV5-3
clone size: once
CDR3 DNA: TGTGCCAGAAGTGTGGCAGGTGACAATCAGCCCCAGCATTTT
CDR3 protein: CARSVAGDNQPQHF

D gene: TRBD1
J gene: TRBJ2-7
V gene: TRBV19
clone size: NA
CDR3 DNA: TGTGCCAGTAGTTTTGACAGGGGGTCCTACGAGCAGTACTTC
CDR3 protein: CASSFDRGSYEQYF

D gene: TRBD1
J gene: TRBJ1-5
V gene: TRBV6-6
clone size: NA
CDR3 DNA: TGTGCCAGCAGGACCGACAGGGGCAATCAGCCCCAGCATTTT
CDR3 protein: CASRTDRGNQPQHF

D gene: TRBD1
J gene: TRBJ1-2
V gene: TRBV19
clone size: NA
CDR3 DNA: TGTGCCAGTAGTAGGGACAGGGTGAACTATGGCTACACCTTC
CDR3 protein: CASSRDRVNYGYTF

D gene: TRBD2
J gene: TRBJ2-1
V gene: TRBV6-5
clone size: NA
CDR3 DNA: TGTGCCAGCAGTCAACGACTAGCGGGAGGAGGACAGTTCTTC
CDR3 protein: CASSQRLAGGGQFF

D gene: NA
J gene: TRBJ1-3
V gene: TRBV9
clone size: NA
CDR3 DNA: TGTGCCAGCAGCGTAGCTGGAAAAGGGGCGGGAGGAAACACCATATATTTT
CDR3 protein: CASSVAGKGAGGNTIYF

D gene: NA
J gene: TRBJ1-5
V gene: TRBV19
clone size: few
CDR3 DNA: TGTGCCAGTAGTCCTATATCTCCGATGAATCAGCCCCAGCATTTT
CDR3 protein: CASSPISPMNQPQHF

D gene: NA
J gene: TRBJ2-2
V gene: TRBV9
clone size: NA
CDR3 DNA: TGTGCCAGCAGCGTCCAGTTAGGGCTTGGGGGCATTGGCGGGGAGCTGTTTTTT
CDR3 protein: CASSVQLGLGGIGGELFF

D gene: TRBD1
J gene: TRBJ2-7
V gene: TRBV5-6
clone size: NA
CDR3 DNA: TGTGCCAGCAGCTTGGGGGACAGTGGCGAGCAGTACTTC
CDR3 protein: CASSLGDSGEQYF

D gene: TRBD1
J gene: TRBJ2-7
V gene: TRBV27
clone size: NA
CDR3 DNA: TGTGCCAGCAGTTTCAGGACAGGGGACTACGAGCAGTACTTC
CDR3 protein: CASSFRTGDYEQYF

D gene: TRBD1
J gene: TRBJ2-7
V gene: TRBV29-1
clone size: NA
CDR3 DNA: TGCAGCGTTGCCCTGGGACAGGATCGCGAGCAGTACTTC
CDR3 protein: CSVALGQDREQYF

D gene: NA
J gene: TRBJ1-3
V gene: TRBV5-1
clone size: NA
CDR3 DNA: TGCGCCAGCAGCTTGGCCGGGGTTGGAAACACCATATATTTT
CDR3 protein: CASSLAGVGNTIYF

D gene: TRBD1
J gene: TRBJ1-1
V gene: TRBV2
clone size: NA
CDR3 DNA: TGTGCCAGCAGTAGGCAGGGGGCACGAAACACTGAAGCTTTCTTT
CDR3 protein: CASSRQGARNTEAFF

D gene: NA
J gene: TRBJ1-2
V gene: TRBV7-2
clone size: few
CDR3 DNA: TGTGCCAGCAGCGCTAACAGGGCGACGGGCTACACCTTC
CDR3 protein: CASSANRATGYTF

D gene: TRBD1
J gene: TRBJ2-2
V gene: TRBV7-9
clone size: once
CDR3 DNA: TGTGCCAGCAGCCCAAGAGGGGACAGCATCACCGGGGAGCTGTTTTTT
CDR3 protein: CASSPRGDSITGELFF

D gene: NA
J gene: TRBJ1-2
V gene: TRBV7-9
clone size: NA
CDR3 DNA: TGTGCCAGCAGCTTAGCATGGCAGGGCTGGGGCTACACCTTC
CDR3 protein: CASSLAWQGWGYTF

D gene: NA
J gene: TRBJ2-1
V gene: TRBV30
clone size: few
CDR3 DNA: TGTGCCTGGAGTGTACAAAGCCCTCGGGATGAGCAGTTCTTC
CDR3 protein: CAWSVQSPRDEQFF

D gene: NA
J gene: TRBJ2-5
V gene: TRBV5-6
clone size: NA
CDR3 DNA: TGTGCCAGCAGCCGGGGGACGGGGGAGACCCAGTACTTC
CDR3 protein: CASSRGTGETQYF

D gene: TRBD1
J gene: TRBJ1-1
V gene: TRBV10-1
clone size: NA
CDR3 DNA: TGCGCCACCCCGGACAGGGGAGAAGCTTTCTTT
CDR3 protein: CATPDRGEAFF

D gene: TRBD1
J gene: TRBJ1-4
V gene: TRBV7-9
clone size: NA
CDR3 DNA: TGTGCCAGCAGCGCTCCATCGGAGGCAGGGGGGATGTTTTTT
CDR3 protein: CASSAPSEAGGMFF

D gene: NA
J gene: TRBJ1-2
V gene: TRBV7-9
clone size: NA
CDR3 DNA: TGTGCCAGCAGCTTAGAAAAAGCGTCCGGTGGCTACACCTTC
CDR3 protein: CASSLEKASGGYTF

D gene: NA
J gene: TRBJ1-2
V gene: TRBV7-9
clone size: NA
CDR3 DNA: TGTGCCAGCAGCTTAGGACAGGACCTCTATGGCTACACCTTC
CDR3 protein: CASSLGQDLYGYTF

D gene: NA
J gene: TRBJ2-2
V gene: TRBV5-1
clone size: NA
CDR3 DNA: TGCGCCAGCAGCTTGGACAGTAACACCGGGGAGCTGTTTTTT
CDR3 protein: CASSLDSNTGELFF

D gene: TRBD1
J gene: TRBJ2-6
V gene: TRBV29-1
clone size: NA
CDR3 DNA: TGCAGCGTTTGGGGTGGGACAGGCCGCTCTGGGGCCAACGTCCTGACTTTC
CDR3 protein: CSVWGGTGRSGANVLTF

D gene: NA
J gene: TRBJ1-2
V gene: TRBV4-2
clone size: few
CDR3 DNA: TGTGCCAGCAGCCAAGATGCCTCGGGGGGCTATGGCTACACCTTC
CDR3 protein: CASSQDASGGYGYTF

D gene: NA
J gene: TRBJ2-5
V gene: TRBV11-2
clone size: few
CDR3 DNA: TGTGCCAGCAGCTCTTCAGGCATCCAGTACTTC
CDR3 protein: CASSSSGIQYF

D gene: NA
J gene: TRBJ1-2
V gene: TRBV6-5
clone size: NA
CDR3 DNA: TGTGCCAGCAGTACAGGGATGAACTATGGCTACACCTTC
CDR3 protein: CASSTGMNYGYTF

D gene: TRBD2
J gene: TRBJ2-2
V gene: TRBV5-1
clone size: NA
CDR3 DNA: TGCGCCAGCAGCTTGCATAGCGGGAGTACCGGGGAGCTGTTTTTT
CDR3 protein: CASSLHSGSTGELFF

D gene: TRBD2
J gene: TRBJ2-1
V gene: TRBV6-1
clone size: NA
CDR3 DNA: TGTGCCAGCAGTGAACTGGCTAGCGGGGGAACGGGGGGCAATGAGCAGTTCTTC
CDR3 protein: CASSELASGGTGGNEQFF

D gene: TRBD1
J gene: TRBJ2-1
V gene: TRBV10-2
clone size: NA
CDR3 DNA: TGCGCCAGCGCTCAAACAGGGGTAGGGATGATAGGTGAGCAGTTCTTC
CDR3 protein: CASAQTGVGMIGEQFF

D gene: NA
J gene: TRBJ2-4
V gene: TRBV16
clone size: few
CDR3 DNA: TGTGCCAGCAGCCAATCGCCCCAGGGGCTAGCCAAAAACATTCAGTACTTC
CDR3 protein: CASSQSPQGLAKNIQYF

D gene: NA
J gene: TRBJ2-5
V gene: TRBV7-7
clone size: NA
CDR3 DNA: TGTGCCAGCAGCGGGGGACTGATAGAGACCCAGTACTTC
CDR3 protein: CASSGGLIETQYF